This T cell receptor beta chain was retrieved from a study of cytomegalovirus exposure and HLA in healthy donors (dated by TCRdb to about 2017). Context from the whole study: In an earlier analysis of 587 of the donors, approximately 260 Gb of sequence data and some 100 million unique TCR beta sequences from 150 million to 200 million T cells were reported. An early release covering roughly 580 HLA-typed donors comprised approximately 300 gigabases of sequencing data and roughly 85 million unique TCR sequences. Among the roughly 410 genotyped donors, about 85% belonged to the genetic ancestry cluster associated with self-reported Caucasian donors. The aim of the study was to test whether cataloging public T cell receptors could identify signatures of past pathogen exposure. The study used immunosequencing to profile the T cell repertoires of approximately 690 subjects and linked those repertoires to cytomegalovirus serostatus. A separate validation cohort of approximately 120 different subjects was used in addition to the approximately 610-subject first cohort. To predict cytomegalovirus infection status, the study brought together high-throughput TCR immunosequencing, statistical association of individual TCRs with disease status, and machine learning. To study patterns of TCR occurrence, a later analysis re-analyzed previously published TCR beta repertoires from several hundred donors and added high-resolution HLA genotyping. The later analysis used no new phenotypic data to find candidate immune exposures, relying instead on TCR beta sequences and their occurrence across donors. In an earlier analysis of 587 of the donors, high-throughput TCR beta sequencing was used to judge whether each TCR beta V gene segment behaved as functional or pseudogenic. Donor age, sex, ethnicity and CMV serostatus were collected together with the repertoire data. Genome-wide SNP genotypes for about 60% of the roughly 670 donors were used in a later genetic analysis, which treated that subset as a discovery cohort. Every discovery cohort repertoire had been produced on one sequencing platform. Both class I and class II loci were covered by HLA typing, at four-digit resolution. Typing coverage differed by locus: A, B, C, DRB1 and DQB1 were typed in about 629-640 donors, DQA1 in about 550, DPA1 in approximately 600, and DPB1 in approximately 450. Because of strong linkage in the cohort, 5 or 6 DR-DQ haplotypes were treated as single units for association and clustering. Among about 360 genotyped donors of the cohort, an average of roughly 240,000 unique TCR beta nucleotide sequences were sequenced per donor, around a sixth of them non-productive. Broader findings and caveats from the paper: Sequencing depth was assumed to be roughly uniform across donors in the presence/absence analyses, though that assumption may not hold. Specific HLA alleles were associated with 15,000 to 20,000 TCR beta sequences at a false discovery rate of 0.05 in a later analysis. Only TCR beta chains were sequenced in this cohort, and the absence of alpha or paired-chain data limited detectable features. The only immune exposure information available for the cohort was CMV serostatus. A further reported finding was that TCR beta sequences accurately predicted the HLA-A and HLA-B alleles for most subjects in the first cohort. Correlated functional status among segregating V segments might be attributable to linkage disequilibrium, but an unknown experimental factor could not be ruled out. Compared with the roughly 670-donor mean, donors in an Asian-associated ancestry cluster had fewer N-insertions in productive TCRs, according to a later genetic analysis. An earlier analysis of 587 of the donors showed that most TCR beta V segments appeared in productive rearrangements either about 87% or about 30% of the time, which broadly matched IMGT annotations. Compared with equally common non-associated chains, HLA-associated TCR beta chains in a later analysis were more clonally expanded and had lower generation probabilities. In a later analysis, the rate of TCR association differed among HLA loci, with DRB1 alleles having the most associated TCRs and HLA-C alleles having the fewest. A later analysis found that most CMV-associated TCR beta chains appeared HLA-restricted, with HLA associations seemingly driven largely by CMV exposure. The study gave a list of about 160 TCR beta chains associated with cytomegalovirus. A group of highly shared sequence variants was considered likely to be a technical artifact of the sequencing pipeline. The authors suggested that the approach could potentially be extended to other disease states and immunological phenotypes. Several of the top co-occurrence clusters appeared to be linked to parvovirus B19, influenza, CMV and Epstein-Barr virus, according to a later analysis. Because the 87-base-pair reads could not distinguish some IMGT-functional V segments, including TRBV6-2 and TRBV6-3, those segments were excluded. In vitro tests confirmed that three of the cytomegalovirus-associated TCR beta chains recognize cytomegalovirus antigens. Strong co-occurrence of HLA alleles, especially DR and DQ, made assigning TCR associations to individual alleles difficult. V-gene and J-gene trimming of TCR beta chains was associated with a missense DCLRE1C variant in a later genetic analysis, and the association was replicated in an independent cohort. The classifier was reported to diagnose cytomegalovirus status with high specificity and sensitivity in both the original cohort and the validation cohort. The earlier analysis of about 600 of the donors excluded roughly 17 rarely observed V segments, including chromosome 9 orphons, because counts were too low. Because HLA typing was unavailable for some donors at each locus, only the typed subset was used in association tests. Most TCR sequences were seen in very few donors, while some public TCRs were found in many individuals.

The cohort comprised some 730 healthy bone marrow donors. At the time of sampling, every cohort member was nominally healthy, though immune exposures that went unrecorded were likely present. The donor tested CMV seropositive, placing the donor among the 250 to 300 seropositive members of the cohort. Every donor gave a peripheral blood sample, and the peripheral blood mononuclear cells from that sample were used for TCR beta sequencing. The Qiagen DNeasy Blood Extraction Kit was used to extract genomic DNA from the blood cell samples. Libraries were built with the immunoSEQ multiplex PCR assay. A mixture of 60 forward primers for TCR Vbeta segments and 13 reverse primers for TCR Jbeta segments was used in the multiplex PCR. The CDR3 region of rearranged TCR beta genes was amplified from genomic DNA with a multiplex PCR assay. The Illumina HiSeq System was used to sequence the amplified TCR beta libraries as 87-base-pair reads. The original methods were these. A later analysis counted tens of millions of unique TCR beta chains across the 550 to 750 repertoires, and 9.5 million to 11 million of these chains were shared by at least two donors. To remove PCR and sequencing errors, raw reads were error-corrected and collapsed into unique sequences using a nearest-neighbor algorithm that merged closely related sequences. To assign V, D and J gene segments, CDR3 sequences were aligned to IMGT reference sequences. For a sequence to be retained, a match of at least six nucleotides to both a V gene segment and a J gene segment was required. Rearrangements were called productive when the CDR3 lacked stop codons and stayed in frame with V and J; all others were non-productive. CDR3 was defined by IMGT convention, running from the second conserved V-encoded cysteine to the conserved J-encoded phenylalanine. The earlier analysis of 587 of the donors excluded any sequence lacking an unambiguous match to a single V gene segment. An earlier analysis of approximately 590 of the donors called V segments functional above 56.7% productive rearrangements and segregating when the between-donor standard deviation exceeded 5%. A statistical classification framework was developed to diagnose cytomegalovirus status using the catalog of TCR beta chain sequences. In a later analysis, V and J genes were assigned by comparing TCR nucleotide sequences against IMGT/GENE-DB human TR gene sequences. The TCRdist pipeline was used in a later analysis to assign CDR3 sequences and most-parsimonious VDJ recombination scenarios. A later analysis defined each TCR beta chain by its CDR3 amino acid sequence plus V-gene family, and excluded reads lacking a unique V-gene family. In a later analysis, several hundred highly shared, low-generation-probability nucleotide sequences were removed to address suspected cross-contamination and a sequencing artifact. A later analysis calculated a clonal expansion index for each public chain from normalized within-repertoire ranks of inferred template counts. A later analysis computed generation probabilities with a VDJ recombination model fitted to out-of-frame rearrangements, and checked the results against IGoR. In a later analysis, hypergeometric tests were used to score TCR-TCR, TCR-HLA and TCR-CMV co-occurrence, with a repertoire-size bias correction applied to TCR pairs. A later analysis estimated false discovery rates by permuting HLA or CMV assignments 20 times. A later analysis grouped co-occurring TCRs with DBSCAN, adding TCRdist sequence similarity when clustering within HLA-allele-positive subsets. Repertoires with fewer than 30,000 or more than 120,000 public chains, plus five repertoires with anomalous nucleotide sharing, were excluded from co-occurrence clustering. Drawn from immuneACCESS, this table holds only the in-frame rearrangements with V and J called that TCRdb kept. Clones are partly lost; checked studies trace under half to an unresolved V gene and leave the rest unexplained. D and trimming were read from the DNA, whereas the V and J calls and clone size are those reported in that table. The sample includes approximately 70,000 clones, with approximately 74% observed a single time. 20% to 25% of the sample is taken by the ten largest.

As regards this clone: The antigen this receptor binds is unknown. Within one base of it there is no much larger clone, and no base qualities were kept.

The CDR3 goes from the cysteine to the phenylalanine over 15 residues. Only CDR3 DNA remains: 45 bases, in frame from the first base. Via the germline V gene (reference sequence), CDR1 is LNHDA and CDR2 SQIVND. A distance of 15 bases separates the germline ends of V and J, which lose 6 bases and 3 bases respectively. This receptor chain uses TRBV19 and TRBJ1-5; no D gene can be assigned with confidence. The specimen was PBMCs. This receptor was obtained from a woman aged 25 to 39 in good health and CMV-seropositive. The DNA sequence reads TGTGCCAGTAGCCACGAGATACGTAACAATCAGCCCCAGCATTTT. This sequence encodes CASSHEIRNNQPQHF. Supplemented by the reference TRBV19 and TRBJ1-5 proteins around the CDR3, the complete variable domain is DGGITQSPKYLFRKEGQNVTLSCEQNLNHDAMYWYRQDPGQGLRLIYYSQIVNDFQKGDIAEGYSVSREKKESFPLTVTSAQKNPTAFYLCASSHEIRNNQPQHFGDGTRLSIL.